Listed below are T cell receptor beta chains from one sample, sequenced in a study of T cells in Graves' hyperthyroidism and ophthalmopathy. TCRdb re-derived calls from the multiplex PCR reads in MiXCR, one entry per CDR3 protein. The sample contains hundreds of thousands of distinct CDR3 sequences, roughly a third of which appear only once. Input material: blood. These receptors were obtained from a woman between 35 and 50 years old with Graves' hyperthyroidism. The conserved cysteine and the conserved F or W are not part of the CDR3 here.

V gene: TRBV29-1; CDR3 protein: SVEFRDRGNEKLF
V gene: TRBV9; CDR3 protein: ASSPRWEKNEKLF
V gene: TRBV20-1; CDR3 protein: SVDRASYGYT
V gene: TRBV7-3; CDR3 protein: ASSPVPVSNHEQY
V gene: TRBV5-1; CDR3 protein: ASSWEENTEAF
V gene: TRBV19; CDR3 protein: ASSIGDRDEQY
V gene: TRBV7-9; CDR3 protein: ASSPGQSGVETQY
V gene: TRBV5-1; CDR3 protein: ASSPGQGGVTQY
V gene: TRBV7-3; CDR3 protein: ASSPRGLNTGELF
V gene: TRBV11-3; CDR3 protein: ASSLGPGRDHDQY
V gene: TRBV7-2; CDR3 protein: ASSLALANSYEQY
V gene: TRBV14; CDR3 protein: ASSPGQDKAF
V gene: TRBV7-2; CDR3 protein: ASSPGTDQPGSEAF
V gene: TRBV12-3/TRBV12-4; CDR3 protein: ASTSGQGHYEQY
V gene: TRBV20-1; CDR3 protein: SARVLQVNEQY
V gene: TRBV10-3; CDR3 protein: APDRRNQPQH
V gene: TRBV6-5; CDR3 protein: ASNLRTPSYEQY
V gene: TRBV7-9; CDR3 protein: ASSSGAGGRVNQPQH
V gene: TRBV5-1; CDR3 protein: ASSLGLIRNTEAF
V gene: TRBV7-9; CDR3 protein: ASSDPGETQY
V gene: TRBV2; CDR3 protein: ASSVVGGQGQF
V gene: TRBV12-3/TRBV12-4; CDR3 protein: ASSSITGGGYT
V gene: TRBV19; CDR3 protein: ASSPRTGTSGPSSYEQY
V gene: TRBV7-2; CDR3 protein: ASSHRGQAGNIQY
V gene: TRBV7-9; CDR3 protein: ASSLAQGSAEAF
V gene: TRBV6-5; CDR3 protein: ASSYSQGYTGELF
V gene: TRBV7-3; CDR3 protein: ASRPGWVAF
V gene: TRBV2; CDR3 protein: ASSNGSPRGGNTIY
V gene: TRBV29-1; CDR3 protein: SGDSYGYT
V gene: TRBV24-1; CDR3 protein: ATSSVGQGNYT
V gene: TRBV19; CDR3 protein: ASSISIDTQY
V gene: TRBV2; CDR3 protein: ASSQQGASESEQY
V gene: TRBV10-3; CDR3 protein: AISHDVNTGELF
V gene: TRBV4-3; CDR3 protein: ASSPYSDSLNSPLH
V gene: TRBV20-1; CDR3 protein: SARGYT
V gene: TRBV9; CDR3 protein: ASSPQSHRWSGYT
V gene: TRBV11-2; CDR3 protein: ASSQEGPLDTGELF
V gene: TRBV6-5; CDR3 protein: ASSPVVGELF
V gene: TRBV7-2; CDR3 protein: ASSLSGQPHQPQH
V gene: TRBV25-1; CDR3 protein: ASSDTRDGGGEKLF
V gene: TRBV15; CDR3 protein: AASRGGPKDRSYEQY
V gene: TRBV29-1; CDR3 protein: SVDRGGVNEQF
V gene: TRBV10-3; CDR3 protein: AISESGGSSYEQY
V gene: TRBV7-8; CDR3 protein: ASSPSWANVLT
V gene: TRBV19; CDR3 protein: ASSMQGAIEQY
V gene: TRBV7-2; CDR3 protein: ASSPRSVKTDLDYEQY
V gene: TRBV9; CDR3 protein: ASSPGPGAYEQY